This TCR beta chain was captured in a study of blood T cell repertoires in COVID-19. Participants were aged roughly 18 to 90 years from 20 to 30 US areas. In the original workflow: Amplified reference gene primers provided the basis for estimating nucleated cell counts. Using immunoSEQ multiplex PCR, the repertoire was profiled, and TCRdb retains in-frame clones only, with some absent. V, J and clone size reflect that table, while D and trimming were determined from the DNA. The top ten hold roughly 2% of the sample, which has about 310,000 clones, 70% to 90% seen once. Trimming cost V 3 bases and J 7 bases; bases outside gene matches: 11. Germline CDR1 KGHSH, CDR2 LQKENI. The CDR3 spans 16 residues.

This TCR came from a young man who had recovered from COVID-19. The chain links TRBV18 to TRBJ2-1; 8 bases fit TRBD2. The sample taken for sequencing was PBMCs or T cells enriched from blood (not recorded which). CDR3 sequence (DNA): TGTGCCAGCTCACCGCAGGCAGCGGGGGCCCAGAATGAGCAGTTCTTC. This codes for CASSPQAAGAQNEQFF.